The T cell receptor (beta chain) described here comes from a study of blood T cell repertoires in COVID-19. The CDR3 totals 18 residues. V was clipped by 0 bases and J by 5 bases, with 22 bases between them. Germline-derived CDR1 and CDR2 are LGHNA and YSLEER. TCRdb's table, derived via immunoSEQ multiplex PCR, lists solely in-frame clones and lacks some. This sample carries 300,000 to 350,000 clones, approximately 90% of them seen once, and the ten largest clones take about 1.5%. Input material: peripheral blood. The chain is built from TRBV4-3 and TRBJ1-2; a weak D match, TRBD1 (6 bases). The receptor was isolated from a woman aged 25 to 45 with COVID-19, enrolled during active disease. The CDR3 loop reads CASSQDRPRGGGGYGYTF. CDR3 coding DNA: TGCGCCAGCAGCCAAGATAGGCCCCGGGGAGGGGGAGGATATGGCTACACCTTC.